Included here is one T cell receptor beta chain sequence, with context. The antigen remains undetermined. The sample is drawn from a study of OX40 agonist ivuxolimab in advanced cancers. Whole-study context: Intravenous ivuxolimab at 0.01 to 10 mg/kg was given to patients every 2 weeks. Patients were around 83% male with ages roughly 20 to 80, mean approximately 58.

Germline V gene data show CDR1 as SGHTA and CDR2 as FQGNSA. The CDR3 contains 15 residues. V gave up 6 bases and J gave up 3 bases; unmatched junction bases: 10. Whole-study findings and limits: Antigens targeted by the expanded peripheral T cells were not determined.

Autoimmune disease history or systemic immunosuppression excluded patients. Sequencing was performed with immunoSEQ multiplex PCR; in TCRdb, only in-frame clones are kept and a portion is missing. The sample has about 120,000 clones, roughly nine tenths seen once. This TCR derives from an adult with an advanced solid tumor such as melanoma, head and neck, liver or kidney cancer. The V call is TRBV7-2, the J call TRBJ2-7; 8 nucleotides agree with TRBD2. The sequencing used CD4+ or CD8+ T cells sorted from blood, collected in a trial of the OX40 agonist ivuxolimab. CDR3 coding DNA: TGTGCCAGCAGTTCTGAGCGGGGGTCCCTCTACGAGCAGTACTTC. Protein product: CASSSERGSLYEQYF.